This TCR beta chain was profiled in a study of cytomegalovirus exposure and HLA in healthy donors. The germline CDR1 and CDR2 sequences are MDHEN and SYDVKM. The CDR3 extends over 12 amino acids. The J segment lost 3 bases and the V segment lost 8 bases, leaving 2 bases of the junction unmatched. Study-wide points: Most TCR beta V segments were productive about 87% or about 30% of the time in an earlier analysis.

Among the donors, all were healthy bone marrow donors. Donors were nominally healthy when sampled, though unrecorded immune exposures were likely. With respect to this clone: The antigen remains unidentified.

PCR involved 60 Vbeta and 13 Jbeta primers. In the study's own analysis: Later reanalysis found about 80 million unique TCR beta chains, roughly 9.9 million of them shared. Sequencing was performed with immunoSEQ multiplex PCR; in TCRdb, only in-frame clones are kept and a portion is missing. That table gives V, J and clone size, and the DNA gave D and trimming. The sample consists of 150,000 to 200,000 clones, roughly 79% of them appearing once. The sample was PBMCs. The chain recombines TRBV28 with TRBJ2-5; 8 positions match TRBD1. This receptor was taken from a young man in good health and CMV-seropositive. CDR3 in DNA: TGTGCCAGCGGGACAGGAGAAGAGACCCAGTACTTC. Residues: CASGTGEETQYF.